Detailed here is one TCR beta chain. This clonotype was counted a few times. Its antigen is still unknown. No base-level quality is on record; no much larger clone is a single base apart. Donors were approximately 42 systemically healthy Caucasian individuals from Russia aged about 6 to 100 years. Each donor gave approximately 9.3 milliliters of peripheral blood, collected into EDTA-treated Vacutainer tubes. Ficoll-Paque density-gradient centrifugation was used to isolate PBMCs, with at least 6.5 million obtained per sample. Total RNA was extracted from PBMCs with Trizol reagent, with at least 6 micrograms obtained per sample. Naive CD45RAhigh/CD27high T cell percentages were measured by flow cytometry on a PBMC aliquot from every donor. Receptor amplification or capture employed 5' RACE. The instrument given in TCRdb is Illumina HiSeq 2500. A second PCR of about 7 to 12 cycles was run with a J-beta primer mix and a sample-barcoded 5' primer. A template-switch 5' adaptor carrying 12 random nucleotides introduced a unique molecular identifier onto each TCR beta cDNA molecule. Each sample yielded at least 3 million CDR3-containing paired-end reads. First-strand cDNA synthesis was performed from all RNA using the Mint cDNA synthesis kit, with priming by a TRBC-specific oligonucleotide. All cDNA was treated with uracil-DNA glycosylase and then went through a first 18-cycle PCR with the universal primers M1SS and BC2_uni_R. The paper's processing steps were these. Each sample was normalized by randomly selecting 1 million high-quality reads, each carrying a distinct molecular identifier. Instead of being binned into consensus sequences, reads that shared molecular identifiers were thrown out. MiTCR, with a Q25 quality threshold and the strictest error-elimination algorithm, was used for CDR3 identification, clonotype clustering and error correction. A nonparametric unseen species model with Euler transformation was used to estimate lower-bound total TCR beta diversity. Using fastp at Q25 and MiXCR, TCRdb reprocessed the public reads and kept productive beta chains. CDR3 protein sequences are deduplicated, and each keeps its most common genes and DNA. The V and J calls come from TCRdb's annotation, not from the publication. For this sample there are 700,000 to 950,000 distinct CDR3 sequences; about 42% appear just once. The ten largest clonotypes hold 20% to 25% of the sample.

This entry comes from a study of blood T cells in healthy people across ages (dated by TCRdb to between 2014 and 2016). Looking at the study overall: Template switching captured roughly one uniquely barcoded TCR beta cDNA molecule per two T cells in model experiments. Age-related changes in TCR beta repertoire diversity were measured in the study by deep sequencing normalized with unique cDNA molecular identifiers. The donors were split into four age groups: young (average about 15 years), middle-aged (about 40), aged (roughly 60) and long-lived (about 74). To avoid experimental bias, donors of different ages were randomly spread across the sequencing lanes. For two donors (one aged 18 to 30 and one aged 80 or older), the study analyzed two additional independent replicas of 1 million unique cDNA reads from the same blood draw.

The CDR3 covers 16 residues, taking in both the cysteine and the phenylalanine. Left in the record is the CDR3 DNA by itself, 48 bases read in frame from the first base. CDR1 SEHNR and CDR2 FQNEAQ were looked up in the germline V gene (reference sequence). Trimming accounts for 5 bases at V and 3 bases at J, while the number of junction bases matched to no gene is 7. Study-wide findings and limitations: Estimates of total diversity based on one million sequenced T cells were considered lower bounds and underestimates. There was a strong correlation between observed TCR beta diversity and the percentage of naive T cells measured by flow cytometry. The CMV infection status of donors was not known, potentially confounding age-related changes in expanded clonotypes. Because profiling used bulk unsorted PBMCs, naive and antigen-experienced compartments could not be compared conclusively. Compared with the aged group, the long-lived group had more naive CD4+ T cells, fewer expanded clones and increased TCR diversity, suggesting age selection. Observed TCR beta diversity per million T cells fell roughly linearly with age, and a significant reduction was already apparent by age approximately 41.

The sequence is built from TRBV7-9 and TRBJ2-1; 10 bases in between match TRBD1. Specimen: blood. This clonotype was sampled from a woman aged 60-75 years in good health. The CDR3 protein is CASSPDRGPFYNEQFF. The DNA sequence is given as TGTGCCAGCAGCCCTGACAGGGGGCCTTTCTACAATGAGCAGTTCTTC.